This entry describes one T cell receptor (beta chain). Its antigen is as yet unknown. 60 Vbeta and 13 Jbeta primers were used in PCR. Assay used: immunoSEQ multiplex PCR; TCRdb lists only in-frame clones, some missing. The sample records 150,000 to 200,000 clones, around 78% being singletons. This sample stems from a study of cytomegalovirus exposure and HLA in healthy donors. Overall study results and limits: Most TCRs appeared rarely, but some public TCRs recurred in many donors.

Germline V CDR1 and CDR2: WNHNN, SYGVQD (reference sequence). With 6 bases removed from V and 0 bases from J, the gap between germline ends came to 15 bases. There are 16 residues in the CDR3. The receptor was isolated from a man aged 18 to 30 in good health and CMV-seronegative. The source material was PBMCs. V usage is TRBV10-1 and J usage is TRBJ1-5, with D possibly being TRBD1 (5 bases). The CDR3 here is CASRPDRGYSNQPQHF. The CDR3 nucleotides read TGCGCCAGCAGACCAGACAGAGGTTATAGCAATCAGCCCCAGCATTTT.